A selection of T cell receptor beta chains follows, all from one sample in a study of spatial heterogeneity in lung cancer. TCRdb re-called the 5' RACE reads through MiXCR, storing one row per CDR3 protein. Here the sample spans 10,000 to 11,000 distinct CDR3 sequences, 24% being singletons. The sequenced sample was PBMCs, obtained at surgery. All receptors derive from a female donor with early-stage non-small cell lung cancer. Each CDR3 is given with its conserved first and last residue. The D gene is left open where the match is weak. Not all rows give a size; the values are once, few, many and, for expanded clones, a class.

size: -; J: TRBJ2-3; V: TRBV20-1; D: -; DNA: TGCAGTGCTCTCGGATCGAAGGGGCTAACAGATACGCAGTATTTT; CDR3: CSALGSKGLTDTQYF
size: many; J: TRBJ2-3; V: TRBV5-5; D: -; DNA: TGTGCCAGCAGCCCGGAACTCACACGGCTTAGCACAGATACGCAGTATTTT; CDR3: CASSPELTRLSTDTQYF
size: -; J: TRBJ2-6; V: TRBV19; D: -; DNA: TGTGCCAGTAGTTCCTGGGGGAGCTCTGGGGCCAACGTCCTGACTTTC; CDR3: CASSSWGSSGANVLTF
size: many; J: TRBJ2-7; V: TRBV28; D: -; DNA: TGTGCCAGCAGTTTAGAAGGCGCCTACGAGCAGTACTTC; CDR3: CASSLEGAYEQYF
size: many; J: TRBJ1-4; V: TRBV3-2; D: -; DNA: TGTGCCAGCAGCCAAGATCGCGGGGTGGCAACTAATGAAAAACTGTTTTTT; CDR3: CASSQDRGVATNEKLFF
size: many; J: TRBJ2-3; V: TRBV20-1; D: TRBD2; DNA: TGCAGTGCTTGGGGACTAGCGGGAGTAGGCACAGATACGCAGTATTTT; CDR3: CSAWGLAGVGTDTQYF
size: few; J: TRBJ2-7; V: TRBV12-3/TRBV12-4; D: -; DNA: TGTGCCAGCAGTGTCGAAACCCACGAGCAGTACTTC; CDR3: CASSVETHEQYF
size: medium-sized; J: TRBJ1-5; V: TRBV7-9; D: -; DNA: TGTGCCAGCAGCTTTTCTGTGGGAAACCAGCCCCAGCATTTT; CDR3: CASSFSVGNQPQHF
size: -; J: TRBJ2-7; V: TRBV21-1; D: -; DNA: TGTGCCAGCACCTCCGAAGGGACAGCCACCTACGAGCAGTACTTC; CDR3: CASTSEGTATYEQYF
size: few; J: TRBJ2-1; V: TRBV7-3; D: -; DNA: TGTGCCAGCAGCCCGACCGACAGTAGCTCCTACAATGAGCAGTTCTTC; CDR3: CASSPTDSSSYNEQFF
size: many; J: TRBJ2-6; V: TRBV27; D: -; DNA: TGTGCCAGCAGTTTAGACGGGGGCTCTGGGGCCAACGTCCTGACTTTC; CDR3: CASSLDGGSGANVLTF
size: -; J: TRBJ1-3; V: TRBV29-1; D: -; DNA: TGCAGCGTAGACACTGTCTCTGGAAACACCATATATTTT; CDR3: CSVDTVSGNTIYF
size: -; J: TRBJ2-1; V: TRBV20-1; D: -; DNA: TGCAGTGCTAGAGAGGACGCTCGCAACCACAATGAGCAGTTCTTC; CDR3: CSAREDARNHNEQFF
size: -; J: TRBJ1-1; V: TRBV20-1; D: TRBD1; DNA: TGCAGTGCTAGAGGGTTCAGGGGGCGAAACACTGAAGCTTTCTTT; CDR3: CSARGFRGRNTEAFF
size: medium-sized; J: TRBJ1-2; V: TRBV20-1; D: -; DNA: TGCAGTGCTAGAGATGGAGACAGCAACTATGGCTACACCTTC; CDR3: CSARDGDSNYGYTF
size: medium-sized; J: TRBJ1-3; V: TRBV7-9; D: -; DNA: TGTGCCACCCCTGATGATCGTCCAGGCTCTGAAAACACCATATATTTT; CDR3: CATPDDRPGSENTIYF
size: medium-sized; J: TRBJ2-1; V: TRBV20-1; D: -; DNA: TGCAGTGCTAGAGATAGAGGCGGGGAAAGATCCTACAATGAGCAGTTCTTC; CDR3: CSARDRGGERSYNEQFF
size: -; J: TRBJ2-1; V: TRBV6-5; D: -; DNA: TGTGCCAGCAATCCTAGGCCCGAGGGGAATGTGCAGTTCTTC; CDR3: CASNPRPEGNVQFF
size: many; J: TRBJ2-1; V: TRBV7-9; D: -; DNA: TGTGCCAGCAGCTCCGCATCCCAGGAGTTCTTC; CDR3: CASSSASQEFF
size: many; J: TRBJ1-5; V: TRBV10-1; D: -; DNA: TGCGCCAGCAGTGCCGGGGCCGATACGTCCCAGCATTTT; CDR3: CASSAGADTSQHF
size: -; J: TRBJ2-1; V: TRBV25-1; D: -; DNA: TGTGCCAGCAGTGACGTGGGGAGCAGGCATGAGCAGTTCTTC; CDR3: CASSDVGSRHEQFF
size: once; J: TRBJ2-7; V: TRBV29-1; D: TRBD2; DNA: TGCAGCGTTGGACTAGCGGGTGCCTACGAGCAGTACTTC; CDR3: CSVGLAGAYEQYF
size: -; J: TRBJ2-3; V: TRBV5-1; D: -; DNA: TGCGCCAGCAGCTTGTCGGGGTCGCAGTATTTT; CDR3: CASSLSGSQYF
size: -; J: TRBJ1-3; V: TRBV28; D: -; DNA: TGTGCCAGCAGTTCGGGGGACAACTCTGGAAACACCATATATTTT; CDR3: CASSSGDNSGNTIYF
size: many; J: TRBJ1-3; V: TRBV20-1; D: TRBD1; DNA: TGCAGTGCTAGGGCCCCCACTACAGGGGAGGCTGGAAACACCATATATTTT; CDR3: CSARAPTTGEAGNTIYF
size: few; J: TRBJ2-3; V: TRBV18; D: TRBD1; DNA: TGTGCCAGCTCACCACCGTTACAGGGGGCAGATACGCAGTATTTT; CDR3: CASSPPLQGADTQYF
size: few; J: TRBJ2-3; V: TRBV19; D: -; DNA: TGTGCCAGTAGTATAGTCGGAGGCACAGGAGATACGCAGTATTTT; CDR3: CASSIVGGTGDTQYF
size: -; J: TRBJ2-2; V: TRBV6-6; D: TRBD2; DNA: TGTGCCAGCAGTTTCCAAGGGGCGCAGGGCGGGAGAGGGACCGGGGAGCTGTTTTTT; CDR3: CASSFQGAQGGRGTGELFF
size: medium-sized; J: TRBJ1-2; V: TRBV3-1; D: TRBD1; DNA: TGTGCCAGCAGCCAAGATCGCGGGACGGACAGGGATGACTATGGCTACACCTTC; CDR3: CASSQDRGTDRDDYGYTF
size: -; J: TRBJ1-1; V: TRBV5-1; D: TRBD1; DNA: TGCGCCAGCAGCCCCGGGACAGGGGGGACTGAAGCTTTCTTT; CDR3: CASSPGTGGTEAFF
size: few; J: TRBJ2-7; V: TRBV20-1; D: TRBD2; DNA: TGCAGTGCTAGGGACGGGACTAGCGTCTACTTC; CDR3: CSARDGTSVYF
size: -; J: TRBJ1-4; V: TRBV4-3; D: -; DNA: TGCGCCAGCAGCCAAGAAGGCGGTAGAGGGGAAAAACTGTTTTTT; CDR3: CASSQEGGRGEKLFF
size: -; J: TRBJ2-4; V: TRBV19; D: TRBD2; DNA: TGTGCCAGTAGTTTGCTTTCAGTCGGGGGGGTAAACATTCAGTACTTC; CDR3: CASSLLSVGGVNIQYF
size: few; J: TRBJ2-2; V: TRBV3-2; D: -; DNA: -; CDR3: CASRRDRVHPGSCFF
size: -; J: TRBJ2-1; V: TRBV6-6; D: -; DNA: TGTGCCAGCAGCAAATCCGCGAGCAATGAGCAGTTCTTC; CDR3: CASSKSASNEQFF
size: -; J: TRBJ2-3; V: TRBV29-1; D: TRBD1; DNA: TGCAGCGTTGAAGTGACAGGGTTGAATACGCAGTATTTT; CDR3: CSVEVTGLNTQYF
size: medium-sized; J: TRBJ1-2; V: TRBV2; D: -; DNA: TGTGCCAGCAGTGAAGCGCTGGGGTTGAGTGGCTACACCTTC; CDR3: CASSEALGLSGYTF
size: once; J: TRBJ2-7; V: TRBV6-2/TRBV6-3; D: -; DNA: TGTGCCAGCAGTTACAGGGCACAAGCCTACGAGCAGTACTTC; CDR3: CASSYRAQAYEQYF
size: -; J: TRBJ2-7; V: TRBV12-3/TRBV12-4; D: TRBD1; DNA: TGTGCCAGCAGACCGGGACAGACCTACGAGCAGTACTTC; CDR3: CASRPGQTYEQYF
size: medium-sized; J: TRBJ1-1; V: TRBV6-5; D: TRBD1; DNA: TGTGCCAGCAGCTGGATTGGAGGGGGCTCCATGAACACTGAAGCTTTCTTT; CDR3: CASSWIGGGSMNTEAFF
size: many; J: TRBJ2-4; V: TRBV2; D: TRBD2; DNA: TGTGCCAGCACCACCGGACTAGCGGGGGGAATTCAGTACTTC; CDR3: CASTTGLAGGIQYF
size: -; J: TRBJ2-2; V: TRBV20-1; D: TRBD2; DNA: TGCAGTGCTAGAGATCTGACTAGCGGGCGCGGGGAGCTGTTTTTT; CDR3: CSARDLTSGRGELFF
size: few; J: TRBJ2-7; V: TRBV20-1; D: -; DNA: TGCAGTGCCCCCTTAGGCTACGAGCAGTACTTC; CDR3: CSAPLGYEQYF
size: many; J: TRBJ2-1; V: TRBV5-1; D: TRBD2; DNA: TGCGCCAGCAGCTTTAGGCTAGCGGGAGGCAATGAGCAGTTCTTC; CDR3: CASSFRLAGGNEQFF
size: -; J: TRBJ1-4; V: TRBV6-1; D: -; DNA: TGTGCCAGCAGTGAAGCCCCGAACCTATCGAATGAAAAACTGTTTTTT; CDR3: CASSEAPNLSNEKLFF
size: few; J: TRBJ2-7; V: TRBV28; D: TRBD1; DNA: TGTGCCAGCAGCTCAGACAGGGTCTCCTACGAGCAGTACTTC; CDR3: CASSSDRVSYEQYF
size: -; J: TRBJ1-2; V: TRBV7-9; D: -; DNA: TGTGCCAGCAGCTTTACAGGTCTAGGCTCCTATGGCTACACCTTC; CDR3: CASSFTGLGSYGYTF
size: -; J: TRBJ2-1; V: TRBV10-1; D: TRBD2; DNA: TGCGCCAGCAGGGCCGGGGAGCGGGAGTCGGATGAGCAGTTCTTC; CDR3: CASRAGERESDEQFF
size: -; J: TRBJ1-6; V: TRBV12-3/TRBV12-4; D: -; DNA: TGTGCCAGCACCGGGGGTGGTTCCTATAATTCACCCCTCCACTTT; CDR3: CASTGGGSYNSPLHF
size: medium-sized; J: TRBJ2-3; V: TRBV7-8; D: -; DNA: TGTGCCAGCAGCCCAGGGACTAGCACAGATACGCAGTATTTT; CDR3: CASSPGTSTDTQYF
size: -; J: TRBJ2-3; V: TRBV10-3; D: TRBD2; DNA: TGTGCCATCAGTGTGTCCATGGGACTAGCGGGAGATGACGTCGCCACAGATACGCAGTATTTT; CDR3: CAISVSMGLAGDDVATDTQYF
size: medium-sized; J: TRBJ2-3; V: TRBV11-3; D: TRBD1; DNA: TGTGCCAGCAGCTCCTCAGGGGGCTGGAATACGCAGTATTTT; CDR3: CASSSSGGWNTQYF
size: medium-sized; J: TRBJ1-6; V: TRBV11-2; D: TRBD1; DNA: TGTGCCAGCAGCTCGGACAGGGATTCACCCCTCCACTTT; CDR3: CASSSDRDSPLHF
size: few; J: TRBJ2-1; V: TRBV7-9; D: TRBD2; DNA: TGTGCCAGCAGCCCAGGACTAGATCATGGGGCTGAGCAGTTCTTC; CDR3: CASSPGLDHGAEQFF
size: many; J: TRBJ1-3; V: TRBV5-1; D: -; DNA: TGCGCCAGCAGCGCCCTCGAGGCAGGGCCTGGAAACACCATATATTTT; CDR3: CASSALEAGPGNTIYF
size: few; J: TRBJ2-7; V: TRBV4-2; D: -; DNA: TGTGCCAGCAGCCAAGATTTAACCGTCTACGAGCAGTACTTC; CDR3: CASSQDLTVYEQYF
size: -; J: TRBJ2-1; V: TRBV6-5; D: TRBD2; DNA: TGTGCCAGCAGTTACTCGACTAGCGGAGGGGGGAATGAGCAGTTCTTC; CDR3: CASSYSTSGGGNEQFF